This T cell receptor (beta chain) was retrieved from a study of T cell repertoires in aging, cancer and after chemotherapy. Across the whole study: Pre- and post-chemotherapy samples were paired from glioblastoma patients treated with temozolomide-based therapy. General observations from the study: Rebound thymic output was suggested by rising median generation probability during chemotherapy in each cancer cohort. No conclusions about immunological memory after chemotherapy can be drawn from the repertoire data.

TRB rearrangements spanning V, D and J were amplified using mixed TRB-A/B primers. One entry per CDR3 protein, called by TCRdb with MiXCR from the multiplex PCR reads. Seen here are under 5,000 distinct CDR3 sequences, 20% to 30% observed once, and the top ten hold roughly 14%. By proportion, this clonotype is medium-sized (0.01 to 0.1%). Its antigen is unknown. Amplification of TCR beta used genomic DNA extracted from peripheral blood. The ends lost 3 bases at V and 6 bases at J; junction bases unmatched: 5. CDR3 size: 14 residues. Looked up from germline, CDR1 is KGHSH and CDR2 is LQKENI. The rearrangement joins TRBV18 to TRBJ1-2; the match to TRBD1 covers 9 bases. Sequencing input: blood. The receptor was isolated from a human donor with a solid tumor. The CDR3 region has the DNA TGTGCCAGCTCACCCTGGGACAGGGATGATGGCTACACCTTC. This gives the protein CASSPWDRDDGYTF.